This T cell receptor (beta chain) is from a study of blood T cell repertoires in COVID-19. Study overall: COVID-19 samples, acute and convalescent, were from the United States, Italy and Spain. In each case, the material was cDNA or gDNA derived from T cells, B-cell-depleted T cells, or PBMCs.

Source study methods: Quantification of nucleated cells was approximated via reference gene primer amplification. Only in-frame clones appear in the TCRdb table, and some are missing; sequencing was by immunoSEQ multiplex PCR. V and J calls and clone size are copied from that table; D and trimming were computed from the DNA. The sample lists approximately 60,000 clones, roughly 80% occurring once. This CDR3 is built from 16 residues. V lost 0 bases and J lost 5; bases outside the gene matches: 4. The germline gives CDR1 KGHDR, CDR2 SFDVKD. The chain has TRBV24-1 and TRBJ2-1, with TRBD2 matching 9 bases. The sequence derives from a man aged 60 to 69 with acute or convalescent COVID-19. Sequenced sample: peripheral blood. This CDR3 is CATSDLRGRDNNEQFF. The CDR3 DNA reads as TGTGCCACCAGTGATTTGCGCGGGAGGGATAACAATGAGCAGTTCTTC.